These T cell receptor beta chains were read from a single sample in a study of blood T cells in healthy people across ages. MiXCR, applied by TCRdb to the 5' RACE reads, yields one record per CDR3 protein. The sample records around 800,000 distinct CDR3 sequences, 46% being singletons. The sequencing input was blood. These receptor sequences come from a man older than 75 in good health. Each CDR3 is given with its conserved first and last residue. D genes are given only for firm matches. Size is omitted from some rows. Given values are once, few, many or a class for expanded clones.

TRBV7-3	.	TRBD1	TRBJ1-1	CASSLRDRNTEAFF
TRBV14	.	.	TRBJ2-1	CASSPGAPNEQFF
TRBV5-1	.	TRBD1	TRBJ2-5	CASSNLKAGTAYQETQYF
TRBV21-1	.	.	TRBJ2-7	CASSKALEDKAYEQYF
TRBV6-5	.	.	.	CASSYSLGVHETQYF
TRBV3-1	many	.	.	CASSPGFRETQYF
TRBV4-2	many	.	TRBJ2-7	CASSQDKGRIYEQYF
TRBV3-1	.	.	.	CASSQEDIQYF
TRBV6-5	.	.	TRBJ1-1	CASVARGMFTEAFF
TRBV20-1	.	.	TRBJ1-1	CSARALPMNTEAFF
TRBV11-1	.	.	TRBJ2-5	CASSPESGRWETQYF
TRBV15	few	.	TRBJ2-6	CATSSGSGANVLTF